This T cell receptor (beta chain) came from a study of blood T cell repertoires in COVID-19 (dated by TCRdb to 2018 to 2020). With respect to the entire study: The collaborator samples originated in the United States, Italy and Spain and spanned the acute and convalescent phases of COVID-19. The material from the prospective study consisted of cDNA or gDNA derived from T cells, B-cell-depleted T cells, or PBMCs. Subjects who had been exposed to COVID-19, were actively infected with it, or had recovered from it provided the deeply sampled blood TCRbeta repertoires that made up the dataset. The repertoires were made available in a free public database intended to serve as a resource for research on the immune response to SARS-CoV-2. Samples were obtained from the ongoing ImmuneRACE study (first 160 participants) and from roughly 1,300 subjects provided by 6 global collaborators. A de-identified subject ID, COVID-19 status, age in years and sex were almost always included in the sample metadata. Where available, HLA class I and class II types were taken from metadata supplied by the sample provider and were not determined by assay-based typing. The paper's findings and limits, for the study overall: How much clinical and demographic metadata was included differed by source and by participant, and the metadata was provided uncurated.

Whole blood was collected in K2EDTA tubes by collaborating institutions according to the institutions' own protocols. For TCRbeta analysis, collaborators shipped samples in one of three forms: frozen whole blood, isolated PBMCs, or DNA extracted from either of those sample types. The CDR3 goes from the cysteine to the phenylalanine over 16 residues. Of all the DNA, just the CDR3 is kept, 48 bases in frame from base 1. CDR1 and CDR2 are read off the germline V gene as MNHEY and SVGAGI. V loses 0 bases at its end and J loses 1 base; junction bases beyond the gene matches: 4. TCRbeta CDR3 regions were amplified from genomic DNA using the immunoSEQ Assay, a bias-controlled multiplex PCR. Under the source paper's analysis protocol: Within the assay, amplification of reference gene primers was used to estimate how many nucleated cells each sample contained. To quantify the absolute abundance of each unique TCRbeta CDR3 rearrangement, sequence reads were collapsed and filtered. For each sample, productive Simpson clonality was calculated as the square root of Simpson's diversity index across productive rearrangements. This is the immuneACCESS table as TCRdb keeps it, with only in-frame sequences that have V and J called. A part of the clones is gone; compared with another copy, unresolved V genes explain less than half, and the rest is unexplained. V, J and clone size reflect that table, while D and trimming were determined from the DNA. The sample contains hundreds of thousands of clones, about nine tenths of them found a single time. Jointly, the top ten make up over 1.3% of the sample.

As regards this clone: The antigen this receptor binds is unknown. No per-base quality is available; no much larger clone lies one base away.

This clonotype was obtained from a woman in her 30s with active or convalescent COVID-19. The sequence links TRBV6-5 to TRBJ2-7, with 9 bases aligning to TRBD2. Sequencing was done on a sample of peripheral blood. The CDR3 region has the sequence CASSYSASGASYEQYF. The nucleotide sequence reads as follows: TGTGCCAGCAGTTACTCGGCTAGCGGGGCTTCCTACGAGCAGTACTTC.